This TCR beta chain was documented in a study of blood T cell repertoires in COVID-19. Study in general: Samples taken during acute and convalescent COVID-19 were collected in the United States, Italy and Spain. T cells, B-cell-depleted T cells, or PBMCs supplied cDNA or gDNA.

Per the original data handling: For nucleated cells, counts were estimated from reference gene primer amplification. Generated by immunoSEQ multiplex PCR, the TCRdb table keeps only in-frame clones and is missing some. That table furnishes V, J and clone size, whereas the DNA furnished D and trimming. Counted here are over 90,000 clones, just over 85% occurring once; the ten biggest clones make up about 3%. The CDR3 runs 13 residues. V gave up 5 bases and J gave up 5 bases, with 12 bases separating them. The germline CDR1 and CDR2 sequences are KGHSH and LQKENI. The source is a human donor in a cohort sampled during active COVID-19. This chain joins TRBV18 and TRBJ2-5, with a weak D call TRBD1 (5 bases). Sequences were obtained from peripheral blood. The CDR3 loop reads CASSKAGLETQYF. The CDR3 DNA reads TGTGCCAGCTCAAAGGCAGGGCTGGAGACCCAGTACTTC.